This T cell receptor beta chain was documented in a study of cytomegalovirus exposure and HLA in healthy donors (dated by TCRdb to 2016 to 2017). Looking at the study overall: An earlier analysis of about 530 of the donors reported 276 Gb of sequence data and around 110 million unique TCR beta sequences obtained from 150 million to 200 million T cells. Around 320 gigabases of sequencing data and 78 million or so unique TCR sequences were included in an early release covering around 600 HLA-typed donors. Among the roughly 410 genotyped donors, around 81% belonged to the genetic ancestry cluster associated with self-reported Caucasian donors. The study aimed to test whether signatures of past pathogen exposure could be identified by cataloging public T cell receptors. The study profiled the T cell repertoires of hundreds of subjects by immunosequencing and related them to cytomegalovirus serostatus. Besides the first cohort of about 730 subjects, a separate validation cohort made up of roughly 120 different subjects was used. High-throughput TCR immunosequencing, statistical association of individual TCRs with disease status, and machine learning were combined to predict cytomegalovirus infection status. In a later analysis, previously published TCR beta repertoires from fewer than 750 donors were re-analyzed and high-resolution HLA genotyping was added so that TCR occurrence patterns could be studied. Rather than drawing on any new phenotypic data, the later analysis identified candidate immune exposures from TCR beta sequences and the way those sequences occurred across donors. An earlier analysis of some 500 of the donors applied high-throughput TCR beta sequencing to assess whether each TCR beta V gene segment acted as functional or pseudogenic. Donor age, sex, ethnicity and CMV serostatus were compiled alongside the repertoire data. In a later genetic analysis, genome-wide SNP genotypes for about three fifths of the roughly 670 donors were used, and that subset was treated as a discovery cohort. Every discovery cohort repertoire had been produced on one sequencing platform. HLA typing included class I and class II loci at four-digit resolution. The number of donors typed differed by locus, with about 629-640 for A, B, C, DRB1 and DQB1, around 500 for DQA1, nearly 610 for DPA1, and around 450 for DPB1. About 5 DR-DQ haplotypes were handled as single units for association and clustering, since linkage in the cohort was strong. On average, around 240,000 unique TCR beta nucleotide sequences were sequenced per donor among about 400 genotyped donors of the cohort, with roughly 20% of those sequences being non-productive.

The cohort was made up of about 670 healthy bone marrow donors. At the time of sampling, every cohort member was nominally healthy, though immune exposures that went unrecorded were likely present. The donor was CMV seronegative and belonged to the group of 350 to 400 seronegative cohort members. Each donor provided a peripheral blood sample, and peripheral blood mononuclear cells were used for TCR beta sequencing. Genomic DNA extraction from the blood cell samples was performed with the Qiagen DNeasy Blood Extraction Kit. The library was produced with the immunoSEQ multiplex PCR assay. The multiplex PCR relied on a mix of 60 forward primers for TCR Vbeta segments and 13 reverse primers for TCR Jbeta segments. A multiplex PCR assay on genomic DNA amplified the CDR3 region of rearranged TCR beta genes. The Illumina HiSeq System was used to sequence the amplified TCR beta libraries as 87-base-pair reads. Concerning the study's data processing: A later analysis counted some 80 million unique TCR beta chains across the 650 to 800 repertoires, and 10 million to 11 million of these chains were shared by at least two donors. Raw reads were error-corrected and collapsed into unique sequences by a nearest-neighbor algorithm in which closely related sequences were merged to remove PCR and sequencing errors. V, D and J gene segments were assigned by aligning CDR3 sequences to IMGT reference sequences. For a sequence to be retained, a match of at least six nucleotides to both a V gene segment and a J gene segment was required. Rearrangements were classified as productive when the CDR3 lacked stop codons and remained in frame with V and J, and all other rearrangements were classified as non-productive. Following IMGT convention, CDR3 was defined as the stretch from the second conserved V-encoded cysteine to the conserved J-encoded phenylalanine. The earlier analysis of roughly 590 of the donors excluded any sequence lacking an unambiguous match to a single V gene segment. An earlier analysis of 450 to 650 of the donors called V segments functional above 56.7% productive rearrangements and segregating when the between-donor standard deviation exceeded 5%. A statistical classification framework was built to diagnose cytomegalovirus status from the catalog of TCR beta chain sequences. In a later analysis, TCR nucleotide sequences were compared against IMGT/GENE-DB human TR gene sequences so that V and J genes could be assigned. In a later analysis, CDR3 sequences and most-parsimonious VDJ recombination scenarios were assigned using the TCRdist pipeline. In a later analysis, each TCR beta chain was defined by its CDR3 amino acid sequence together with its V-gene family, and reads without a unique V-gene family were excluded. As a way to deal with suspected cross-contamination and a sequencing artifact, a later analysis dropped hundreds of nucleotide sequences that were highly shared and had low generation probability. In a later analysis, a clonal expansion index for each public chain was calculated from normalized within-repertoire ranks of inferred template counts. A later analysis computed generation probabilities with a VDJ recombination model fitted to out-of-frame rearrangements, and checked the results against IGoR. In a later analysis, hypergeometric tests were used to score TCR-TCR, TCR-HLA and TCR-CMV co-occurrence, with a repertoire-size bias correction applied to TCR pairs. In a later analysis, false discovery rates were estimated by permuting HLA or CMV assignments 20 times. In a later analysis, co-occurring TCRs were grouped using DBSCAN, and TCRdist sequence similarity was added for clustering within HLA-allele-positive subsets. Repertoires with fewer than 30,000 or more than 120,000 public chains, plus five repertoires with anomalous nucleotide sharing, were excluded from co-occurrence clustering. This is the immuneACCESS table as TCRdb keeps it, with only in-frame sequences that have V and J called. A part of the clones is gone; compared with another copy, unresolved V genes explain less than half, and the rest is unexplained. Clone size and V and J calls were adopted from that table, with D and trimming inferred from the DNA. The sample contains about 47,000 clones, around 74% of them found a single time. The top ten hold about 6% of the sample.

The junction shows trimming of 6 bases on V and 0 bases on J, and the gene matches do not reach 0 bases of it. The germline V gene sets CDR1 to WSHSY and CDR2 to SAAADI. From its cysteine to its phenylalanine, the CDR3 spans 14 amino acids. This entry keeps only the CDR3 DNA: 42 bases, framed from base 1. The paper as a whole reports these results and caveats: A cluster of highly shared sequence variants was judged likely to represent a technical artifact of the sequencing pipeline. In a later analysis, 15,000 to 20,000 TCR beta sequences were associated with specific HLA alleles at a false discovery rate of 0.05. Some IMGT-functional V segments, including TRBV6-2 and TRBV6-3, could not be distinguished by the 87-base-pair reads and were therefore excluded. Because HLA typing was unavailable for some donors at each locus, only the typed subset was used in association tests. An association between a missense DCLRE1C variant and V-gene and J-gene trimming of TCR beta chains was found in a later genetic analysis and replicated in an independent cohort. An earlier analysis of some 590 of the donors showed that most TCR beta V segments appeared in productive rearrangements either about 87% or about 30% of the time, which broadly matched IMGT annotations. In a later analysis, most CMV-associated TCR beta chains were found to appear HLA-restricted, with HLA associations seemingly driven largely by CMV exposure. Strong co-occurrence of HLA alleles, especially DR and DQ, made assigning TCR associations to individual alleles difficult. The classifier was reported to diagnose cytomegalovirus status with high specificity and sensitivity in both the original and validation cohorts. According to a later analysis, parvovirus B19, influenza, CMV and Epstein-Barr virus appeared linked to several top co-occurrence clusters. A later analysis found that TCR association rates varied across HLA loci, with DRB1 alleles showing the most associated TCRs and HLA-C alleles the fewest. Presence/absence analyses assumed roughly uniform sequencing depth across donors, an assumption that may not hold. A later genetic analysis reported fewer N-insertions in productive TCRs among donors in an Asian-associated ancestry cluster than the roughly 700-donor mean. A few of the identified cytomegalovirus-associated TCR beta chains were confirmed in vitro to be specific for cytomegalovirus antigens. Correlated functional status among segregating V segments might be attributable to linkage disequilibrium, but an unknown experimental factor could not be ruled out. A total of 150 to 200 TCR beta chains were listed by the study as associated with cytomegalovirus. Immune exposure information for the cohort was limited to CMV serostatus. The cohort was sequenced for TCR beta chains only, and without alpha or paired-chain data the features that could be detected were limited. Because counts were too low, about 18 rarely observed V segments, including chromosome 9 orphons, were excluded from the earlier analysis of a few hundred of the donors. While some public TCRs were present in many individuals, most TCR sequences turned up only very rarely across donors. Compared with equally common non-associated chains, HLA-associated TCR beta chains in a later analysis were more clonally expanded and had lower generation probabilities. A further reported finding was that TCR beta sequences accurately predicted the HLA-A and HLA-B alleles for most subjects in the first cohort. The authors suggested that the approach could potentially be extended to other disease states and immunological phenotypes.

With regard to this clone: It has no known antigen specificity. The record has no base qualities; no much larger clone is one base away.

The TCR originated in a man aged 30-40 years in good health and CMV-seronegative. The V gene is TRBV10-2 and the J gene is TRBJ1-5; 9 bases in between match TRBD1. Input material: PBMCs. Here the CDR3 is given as CASRGQGSNQPQHF. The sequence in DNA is TGCGCCAGCAGGGGACAGGGTAGCAATCAGCCCCAGCATTTT.